These 28 T cell receptor beta chains originate from one sample sequenced in a study of cytomegalovirus exposure and HLA in healthy donors. PCR was performed using 60 Vbeta and 13 Jbeta primers. Clones were sequenced by immunoSEQ multiplex PCR, and TCRdb holds only the in-frame ones, with some missing. This sample lists roughly 78,000 clones; its ten largest clones have 4% to 6%. Specimen: PBMCs. These receptor sequences come from a man aged 35 to 55 in good health and CMV-seronegative.

This chain connects TRBV29-1 to TRBJ2-7, with D tentatively TRBD2 (5 bases). Germline V gene data show CDR1 as SQVTM and CDR2 as ANQGSEA. This CDR3 contains 12 residues. V lost 4 bases and J 0 bases, leaving 7 bases between the germline ends. The CDR3 nucleotides are TGCAGCGTTGGTGGGAGCTCCTACGAGCAGTACTTC. Residues: CSVGGSSYEQYF.

The rearrangement uses TRBV9 and TRBJ2-2, with TRBD1 identical over 8 bases. This CDR3 has 16 residues. Germline V gives CDR1 SGDLS, CDR2 YYNGEE. V dropped 0 bases and J dropped 2; count of bases not matched to a gene: 3. The CDR3 loop reads CASSVGTGSNTGELFF. CDR3 in DNA: TGTGCCAGCAGCGTAGGGACAGGGAGCAACACCGGGGAGCTGTTTTTT.

The rearrangement uses TRBV10-3 and TRBJ2-5, with 9 bases matching TRBD1. The J call could be wrong; TRBJ2-7 is a better fit for the DNA end. Germline CDR1 ENHRY, CDR2 SYGVKD. The CDR3 is made up of 14 amino acids. The CDR3 spells CAISDQDRGYEQYF. The CDR3 nucleotides read TGTGCCATCAGTGACCAGGACAGGGGTTACGAGCAGTACTTC.

CDR3 residues: CASSGTGHTEAFF. CDR3 sequence (DNA): TGTGCCAGCAGTGGGACAGGGCACACTGAAGCTTTCTTT. The chain recombines TRBV2 with TRBJ1-1; TRBD1 matches 8 bases. Germline V CDR1 and CDR2: SNHLY, FYNNEI. After removal of 4 bases from V and 3 bases from J, the junction contained 1 base not matched to a gene. This CDR3 is 13 amino acids long. The whole variable domain, remainder taken from reference TRBV2 and TRBJ1-1, is EPEVTQTPSHQVTQMGQEVILRCVPISNHLYFYWYRQILGQKVEFLVSFYNNEISEKSEIFDDQFSVERPDGSNFTLKIRSTKLEDSAMYFCASSGTGHTEAFFGQGTRLTVV.

The rearrangement joins TRBV28 to TRBJ2-1, with 7 bases that match TRBD1. With V trimmed by 0 bases and J by 12 bases, 11 bases remained unmatched. The CDR3 extends over 15 amino acids. Germline V CDR1 and CDR2: MDHEN, SYDVKM. The CDR3 loop reads CASSLWTTGNIGQFF. The CDR3 DNA is TGTGCCAGCAGTTTATGGACGACAGGGAATATTGGGCAGTTCTTC.

This CDR3 reads CASSRGGESYEQYF. As DNA, the CDR3 is TGTGCCAGCAGTCGCGGGGGGGAGTCCTACGAGCAGTACTTC. The chain has TRBV6-5 and TRBJ2-5, with 9 bases fitting TRBD2. The J call may not be correct, given that the DNA end is closer to TRBJ2-7. The CDR3 sequence is 14 residues long. Germline V lookup: CDR1 MNHEY, CDR2 SVGAGI.

The chain uses TRBV28 and TRBJ2-7, with 9 bases that match TRBD1. The J segment lost 1 base and the V segment lost 5 bases, leaving 9 bases of the junction unmatched. This CDR3 is 16 amino acids long. Germline V gene data show CDR1 as MDHEN and CDR2 as SYDVKM. CDR3 protein: CASSDLDRGRSYEQYF. As DNA, the CDR3 is TGTGCCAGCAGTGACTTGGACAGGGGACGTTCCTACGAGCAGTACTTC.

This rearrangement joins TRBV12-5 to TRBJ1-6; a possible D gene is TRBD1 (6 bases). V lost 5 bases to trimming and J lost 8 bases, with 16 bases between them. Germline CDR1 reads LGHNT; CDR2 reads FRNRAP. The CDR3 loop spans 15 amino acids. The CDR3 nucleotides are TGTGCTAGTGGTCCATCACAGGGAGTTGATTCACCCCTCCACTTT. Its translation is CASGPSQGVDSPLHF.

The V gene is TRBV27, the J gene TRBJ1-1, with 10 bases fitting TRBD1. The CDR3 is made up of 15 amino acids. The J segment lost 5 bases and the V segment lost 3 bases, leaving 6 bases of the junction unmatched. The V gene's germline CDR1 is MNHEY and CDR2 SMNVEV (reference sequence). The DNA for the CDR3 is TGTGCCAGCAGTTTTGACAGGGGGCAGGATACTGAAGCTTTCTTT. Protein product: CASSFDRGQDTEAFF.

This chain uses TRBV6-1 with TRBJ2-3; no clear D gene. The germline gives CDR1 MNHNS, CDR2 SASEGT. The CDR3 loop spans 13 amino acids. V shed 3 bases and J shed 4 bases, with 8 bases lying between them. The CDR3 sequence is CASSDPEPDTQYF. The CDR3 nucleotides are TGTGCCAGCAGTGATCCGGAGCCAGATACGCAGTATTTT.

The chain has TRBV27 and TRBJ2-7; 7 bases align to TRBD2. CDR3 size: 15 residues. Unmatched junction bases numbered 7, after V lost 5 bases and J lost 0 bases. Germline V gene data show CDR1 as MNHEY and CDR2 as SMNVEV (reference sequence). CDR3 nucleotide sequence: TGTGCCAGCAGTCCAGGACTAGGAGACTCCTACGAGCAGTACTTC. Translated: CASSPGLGDSYEQYF.

V and J are TRBV7-6 and TRBJ2-3, with D perhaps TRBD2 (6 bases). This CDR3 comprises 17 residues. CDR1 and CDR2 from the germline V gene are SGHVS and FNYEAQ. Trimming stripped 1 base from V and 5 bases from J, with 19 bases between. CDR3 protein: CASSLDKASVLQDTQYF. The CDR3 bases are TGTGCCAGCAGCTTAGATAAGGCTAGCGTACTTCAAGATACGCAGTATTTT.

V usage is TRBV5-6 and J usage is TRBJ1-4; D is undetermined. Germline lookup yields CDR1 SGHDT and CDR2 YYEEEE. The CDR3 is made up of 14 amino acids. V lost 2 bases to trimming and J lost 0 bases, with 5 bases between them. The CDR3: CASSFSATNEKLFF. The CDR3 region has the DNA TGTGCCAGCAGCTTCTCAGCAACTAATGAAAAACTGTTTTTT.

The chain links TRBV6-5 to TRBJ2-2; 7 positions agree with TRBD1. The junction had 6 bases not matched to a gene; V was cut back by 7 bases and J by 4 bases. CDR3 length: 14 residues. Germline V gives CDR1 MNHEY, CDR2 SVGAGI. This CDR3 is CASNEQGRTGELFF. CDR3 bases: TGTGCCAGCAATGAACAGGGGCGCACCGGGGAGCTGTTTTTT.

V is TRBV27 and J is TRBJ1-6, with no clear D. Trimming pared 3 bases from V and 6 bases from J, leaving 9 bases between. This CDR3 comprises 14 residues. Germline lookup yields CDR1 MNHEY and CDR2 SMNVEV (reference sequence). In DNA form, the CDR3 reads TGTGCCAGCAGTTTTCAGGAACTTAATTCACCCCTCCACTTT. It yields the protein CASSFQELNSPLHF.

The V and J genes are TRBV30 and TRBJ2-3, with D perhaps TRBD2 (6 bases). Germline loops: CDR1 GTSNPN, CDR2 SVGIG (reference sequence). Trimming cost V 5 bases and J 4 bases, with 19 bases left between them. The CDR3 is made up of 15 amino acids. The CDR3 DNA is TGTGCCTGGGGGACTGGAAACTTCCCCTCAGATACGCAGTATTTT. It is translated as CAWGTGNFPSDTQYF.

The genes are TRBV6-6 and TRBJ2-3; TRBD1 matches at 7 bases. The J segment lost 3 bases and the V segment lost 7 bases, leaving 10 bases of the junction unmatched. Germline assignment: CDR1 MNHNY and CDR2 SVGAGI (reference sequence). The CDR3 covers 15 residues. CDR3 region: CASMNRQGLTDTQYF. The CDR3 bases are TGTGCCAGCATGAACCGACAGGGATTAACAGATACGCAGTATTTT.

The CDR3 sequence is CASSLGAGRKETQYF. In nucleotides, the CDR3 is TGTGCCAGCAGCTTAGGCGCAGGGAGGAAGGAGACCCAGTACTTC. The rearrangement uses TRBV7-9 and TRBJ2-5, with TRBD2 as a possible D gene (6 bases). The CDR3 runs 15 residues. Trimming took off 1 base at V and 5 bases at J, with 14 bases between the two ends. Per the germline V gene, CDR1 is SEHNR and CDR2 is FQNEAQ (reference sequence).

The chain employs TRBV18 and TRBJ2-2, with D possibly being TRBD2 (6 bases). Looked up from germline, CDR1 is KGHSH and CDR2 is LQKENI. Trimming stripped 5 bases from V and 0 bases from J, with 16 bases between. The CDR3 runs to 17 residues. CDR3 protein: CASSDKTGTANTGELFF. Here the CDR3 DNA reads TGTGCCAGCTCAGACAAAACGGGGACTGCGAACACCGGGGAGCTGTTTTTT.

The rearrangement joins TRBV2 to TRBJ2-3, with D perhaps TRBD2 (7 bases). This CDR3 is built from 19 residues. V lost 6 bases and J 3 bases, leaving 28 bases between the germline ends. Per germline, CDR1 SNHLY and CDR2 FYNNEI. The CDR3 reads CASSIRGAGRAGGTDTQYF. CDR3 nucleotide sequence: TGTGCCAGCAGCATCAGGGGCGCAGGGAGGGCCGGGGGGACAGATACGCAGTATTTT.

The chain combines TRBV27 with TRBJ1-2; maybe TRBD1 (5 bases). This CDR3 comprises 15 residues. Per the germline V gene, CDR1 is MNHEY and CDR2 is SMNVEV (reference sequence). The germline V and J ends were trimmed by 6 bases and 4 bases, with 18 bases remaining between them. The CDR3 loop reads CASSLIDGGGYGYTF. CDR3 nucleotides: TGTGCCAGCAGCCTTATCGACGGGGGAGGCTATGGCTACACCTTC.

The chain has TRBV30 and TRBJ2-7; 11 nucleotides align to TRBD2. Trimming removed 4 bases from V and 0 bases from J; junction bases left unmatched: 8. The germline V gene has CDR1 GTSNPN and CDR2 SVGIG (reference sequence). This CDR3 is built from 16 residues. In DNA form, the CDR3 reads TGTGCCTGGACCGGACTAGCGGGTGTGAGCTCCTACGAGCAGTACTTC. Protein product: CAWTGLAGVSSYEQYF.

The V call is TRBV7-9, the J call TRBJ2-2; 8 bases align to TRBD2. J was trimmed by 2 bases and V by 5 bases; bases with no gene match: 10. The CDR3 has 17 residues. Germline lookup yields CDR1 SEHNR and CDR2 FQNEAQ (reference sequence). CDR3 sequence reads: CASSDPLAGPNTGELFF. As DNA, the CDR3 is TGTGCCAGCAGCGATCCCCTAGCGGGCCCAAACACCGGGGAGCTGTTTTTT. The entire variable domain, with the rest obtained from reference TRBV7-9 and TRBJ2-2, is as follows: DTGVSQNPRHKITKRGQNVTFRCDPISEHNRLYWYRQTLGQGPEFLTYFQNEAQLEKSRLLSDRFSAERPKGSFSTLEIQRTEQGDSAMYLCASSDPLAGPNTGELFFGEGSRLTVL.

The chain is built from TRBV11-2 and TRBJ1-1, with 7 bases that match TRBD1. Looked up from germline, CDR1 is SGHAT and CDR2 is FQNNGV. This CDR3 region has 13 residues. Trimming at V came to 7 bases and at J to 4 bases, leaving 6 bases not matched to a gene. CDR3 DNA sequence: TGTGCCAGCACCCCAGGGGGTGGCACTGAAGCTTTCTTT. It encodes CASTPGGGTEAFF.

The V gene is TRBV9, the J gene TRBJ2-3, with 14 nucleotides matching TRBD2. V dropped 3 bases and J dropped 4; count of bases not matched to a gene: 1. Looked up from germline, CDR1 is SGDLS and CDR2 is YYNGEE. This CDR3 region has 15 residues. CDR3 nucleotides: TGTGCCAGCAGCGGGACTAGCGGGAGGTCAGATACGCAGTATTTT. Translating it yields CASSGTSGRSDTQYF.

This clone registers medium-sized by frequency. The V call is TRBV4-3, the J call TRBJ1-4; maybe TRBD1 (5 bases). Trimming cost V 2 bases and J 4 bases, with 14 bases left between them. This CDR3 spans 16 amino acids. Per the germline V gene, CDR1 is LGHNA and CDR2 is YSLEER. The CDR3 region is CASSQTKGILNEKLFF. The CDR3 DNA follows: TGCGCCAGCAGCCAAACTAAGGGGATTCTTAATGAAAAACTGTTTTTT.

The chain combines TRBV25-1 with TRBJ2-3, with TRBD2 identical over 7 bases. This CDR3 spans 13 amino acids. V shed 4 bases, J shed 4 bases, and the junction held 2 bases outside the gene matches. Per the germline V gene, CDR1 is MGHDK and CDR2 is SYGVNS. This CDR3 reads CASSGGRADTQYF. In DNA, the CDR3 is TGTGCCAGCAGTGGGGGGAGGGCAGATACGCAGTATTTT.

This chain uses TRBV11-2 with TRBJ1-1; D is undetermined. This CDR3 contains 13 residues. Germline V CDR1 and CDR2: SGHAT, FQNNGV. The ends were cut back, 1 base at V and 2 bases at J, with 5 bases in the middle. CDR3 amino acids: CASSLVVNTEAFF. In DNA, the CDR3 is TGTGCCAGCAGCTTAGTCGTAAACACTGAAGCTTTCTTT. The whole variable domain, remainder taken from reference TRBV11-2 and TRBJ1-1, is EAGVAQSPRYKIIEKRQSVAFWCNPISGHATLYWYQQILGQGPKLLIQFQNNGVVDDSQLPKDRFSAERLKGVDSTLKIQPAKLEDSAVYLCASSLVVNTEAFFGQGTRLTVV.